Detailed here is one T cell receptor (beta chain). Which cohort a participant joined came from the clinical history participants gave. Two negative PCRs, clearance, or symptom resolution characterized the recovered Cohort 3 donors. This sample stems from a study of blood T cell repertoires in COVID-19. About the research overall: The United States, Italy and Spain supplied acute and convalescent COVID-19 samples. PBMCs, B-cell-depleted T cells, or T cells provided the cDNA or gDNA that made up the material.

Method: immunoSEQ multiplex PCR; TCRdb's copy keeps in-frame clones and lacks some. Here the sample spans 300,000 or so clones, 90% being singletons. V lost 8 bases and J lost 5; bases outside the gene matches: 10. Germline lookup yields CDR1 WNHNN and CDR2 SYGVQD (reference sequence). This CDR3 region has 16 residues. The TCR originated in a woman aged 25 to 39 who had recovered from COVID-19. The genes are TRBV10-1 and TRBJ2-3; 13 nucleotides line up with TRBD2. Sequencing used PBMCs or T cells enriched from blood (not recorded which). The DNA of the CDR3 is TGCGCCAGCCGAGCAGGACTAGCGGGAGAGAGAGATACGCAGTATTTT. It codes for CASRAGLAGERDTQYF.